This T cell receptor (beta chain) is drawn from a study of CD4 and CD8 cells across lung adenocarcinoma regions (dated by TCRdb to 2016 to 2019). Looking at the study overall: Intratumor heterogeneity of the T cell receptor repertoire was examined by comparing tumor centers with tumor margins.

Note on this clonotype: What antigen it recognizes has not been identified. Nothing much larger sits one base from this clone, and base qualities are not available.

The CDR3 goes from the cysteine to the phenylalanine over 13 residues. Only the CDR3 part of the read is kept: 39 bases, read in frame from the first base. Sequences SGHTA (CDR1) and FQGNSA (CDR2) are obtained from the germline V gene. V sheds 5 bases and J sheds 5 bases, leaving 10 bases between their ends. The method was PCR. The instrument was a HiSeq X Ten. Using fastp trimming at Q25 and MiXCR clonotype assembly, TCRdb reanalyzed the public sequencing data and kept in-frame beta chains. Here each entry gathers all rows of one CDR3 protein and keeps the most common genes and DNA. This sample holds around 25,000 distinct CDR3 sequences; roughly 50% were observed only once. The ten top clones hold around 50% of the sample. Patients with localized lung adenocarcinoma, a subtype of non-small cell lung cancer, were used as donors. Samples were obtained from the centers of localized lung adenocarcinomas. For TCR repertoire analysis, CD8+ T cells from tumor tissue were profiled separately from CD4+ T cells.

Sequencing was done on a sample of CD8+ T cells from the center of a lung tumor. Per the publication, the cell subset or site label means: tumor center region. The chain was built from TRBV7-2 and TRBJ2-1; confidence is insufficient to name the D gene. The sequence derives from a male donor with lung adenocarcinoma. The CD4 and CD8 labels of this study may be unreliable. The CDR3 region reads CASSPYLNNEQFF. The sequence in DNA is TGTGCCAGCAGCCCGTACTTGAACAATGAGCAGTTCTTC.